These 19 T cell receptor beta chains share one sample of origin, sequenced in a study of T cell changes during pregnancy in multiple sclerosis. Repertoires were generated with immunoSEQ multiplex PCR, while TCRdb's copy carries only in-frame clones and drops some. The table lists 90,000 to 100,000 clones, around 92% of them singletons, with around 2.1% in the top ten. The material sequenced was peripheral blood, taken after pregnancy. Receptors originate from a female donor in good health, enrolled as a control in a pregnancy study.

The CDR3 reads CASSLSGRASEQYF. For the CDR3, the DNA is TGCGCCAGCAGCCTTAGCGGGAGGGCTTCCGAGCAGTACTTC. This chain joins TRBV5-1 and TRBJ2-7; 11 bases fit TRBD2. The CDR3 spans 14 residues. Germline lookup yields CDR1 SGHRS and CDR2 YFSETQ. J was trimmed by 6 bases and V by 4 bases; bases with no gene match: 6.

In its sample, this clone was seen a few times. V gene TRBV5-8 combines with J gene TRBJ2-1; 7 nucleotides agree with TRBD2. Germline trimming cut 7 bases from V and 0 bases from J; bases unmatched to any gene: 16. This CDR3 region has 18 residues. Germline loops: CDR1 SGHTS, CDR2 YDEGEE. CDR3 sequence (DNA): TGTGCCAGCCCACGGGTAGCGGGCTTCCAGAGCTCCTACAATGAGCAGTTCTTC. It specifies CASPRVAGFQSSYNEQFF.

This clone was detected only once. The chain is built from TRBV27 and TRBJ2-3, with D possibly being TRBD1 (5 bases). Trimming removed 8 bases from V and 3 bases from J, with 15 bases in between. This CDR3 spans 14 amino acids. The V gene's germline CDR1 is MNHEY and CDR2 SMNVEV (reference sequence). The DNA of the CDR3 is TGTGCCAGCGGCGACAGTAGGGAAACAGATACGCAGTATTTT. Translating gives CASGDSRETDTQYF.

The chain combines TRBV7-6 with TRBJ2-5; a possible D gene is TRBD2 (6 bases). The CDR3 has 17 residues. Trimming shortened V by 0 bases and J by 5 bases, and 19 bases separated the two germline ends. The germline CDR1 and CDR2 sequences are SGHVS and FNYEAQ. The CDR3 reads CASSLARGTGGMETQYF. For the CDR3, the DNA is TGTGCCAGCAGCTTAGCACGAGGGACTGGGGGTATGGAGACCCAGTACTTC. Drawing the rest from reference TRBV7-6 and TRBJ2-5, the complete variable domain is GAGVSQSPRYKVTKRGQDVALRCDPISGHVSLYWYRQALGQGPEFLTYFNYEAQQDKSGLPNDRFSAERPEGSISTLTIQRTEQRDSAMYRCASSLARGTGGMETQYFGPGTRLLVL.

This chain links TRBV19 with TRBJ1-2; 7 bases are shared with TRBD1. Germline V gives CDR1 LNHDA, CDR2 SQIVND (reference sequence). The CDR3 covers 13 residues. J was trimmed by 2 bases and V by 6 bases; bases with no gene match: 3. As DNA, the CDR3 is TGTGCCAGTAGCCTACAGGGGAACTATGGCTACACCTTC. This codes for CASSLQGNYGYTF.

This clone was counted once. At one boundary the junction diverges from the germline segment, which might be a read error. The rearrangement joins TRBV5-1 to TRBJ1-3; TRBD1 matches 10 bases. Germline values: CDR1 SGHRS, CDR2 YFSETQ. CDR3 length equals 14 residues. The chain's CDR3 is CASSSLGQGELTAF. The CDR3 region has the DNA TGCGCCAGCAGCTCGCTCGGACAGGGGGAGCTCACTGCCTTT.

This clone was recorded once. The chain combines TRBV6-1 with TRBJ2-1; 7 positions match TRBD1. The junction had 8 bases not matched to a gene; V was cut back by 7 bases and J by 2 bases. CDR3 length: 15 amino acids. CDR1 and CDR2 (germline): MNHNS, SASEGT. CDR3 residues: CASKRPGQTYNEQFF. For the CDR3, the DNA is TGTGCCAGCAAACGACCGGGACAGACCTACAATGAGCAGTTCTTC.

CDR3 sequence reads: CASSLGASMNEAFF. The CDR3 DNA follows: TGTGCCAGCAGCTTAGGGGCATCGATGAATGAAGCTTTCTTT. The chain is built from TRBV7-9 and TRBJ1-1; D gene unclear. The CDR3 is 14 amino acids. The germline gives CDR1 SEHNR, CDR2 FQNEAQ (reference sequence). With 1 base removed from V and 7 bases from J, the gap between germline ends came to 13 bases.

The CDR3 nucleotides read TGTGCCAGCAGCCCAAGATTGGGACAGGGCTTGGAGACCCAGTACTTC. Translation: CASSPRLGQGLETQYF. This chain joins TRBV5-6 and TRBJ2-5; 9 positions match TRBD1. There are 16 residues in the CDR3. CDR1 is SGHDT, CDR2 YYEEEE, per germline. V dropped 4 bases and J dropped 5; count of bases not matched to a gene: 12. Combining the CDR3 with reference TRBV5-6 and TRBJ2-5 gives the whole variable domain DAGVTQSPTHLIKTRGQQVTLRCSPKSGHDTVSWYQQALGQGPQFIFQYYEEEERQRGNFPDRFSGHQFPNYSSELNVNALLLGDSALYLCASSPRLGQGLETQYFGPGTRLLVL.

This chain uses TRBV7-2 with TRBJ2-1, with TRBD2 matching over 8 bases. V shed 1 base and J 0 bases; nucleotides not matched to a gene: 5. CDR1 and CDR2 (germline): SGHTA, FQGNSA. The CDR3 extends over 17 amino acids. CDR3: CASSLGLAGSSYNEQFF. CDR3 in DNA: TGTGCCAGCAGCTTAGGCCTAGCGGGCAGCTCCTACAATGAGCAGTTCTTC.

The rearrangement links TRBV7-2 to TRBJ2-5, with D possibly TRBD2 on 6 matching bases. Trimming took off 5 bases at V and 3 bases at J, with 16 bases between the two ends. Germline loops: CDR1 SGHTA, CDR2 FQGNSA. The CDR3 has 15 residues. CDR3: CASSPRGLTEETQYF. Written as DNA, the CDR3 is TGTGCCAGCAGCCCCCGGGGACTGACGGAAGAGACCCAGTACTTC.

The chain has TRBV5-1 and TRBJ1-1, with no clear D. The V end was cut by 5 bases, the J end by 7 bases, with 15 bases between. CDR1 is SGHRS and CDR2 is YFSETQ in the germline V gene. This CDR3 is 13 amino acids long. CDR3 sequence (DNA): TGCGCCAGCAGGTCGGTTTCGGGAGGTGAAGCTTTCTTT. Amino acid sequence: CASRSVSGGEAFF.

The chain links TRBV18 to TRBJ2-1; 11 nucleotides line up with TRBD2. The V gene end was trimmed by 6 bases and the J gene end by 0 bases; junction bases not matched to a gene: 10. CDR1 is KGHSH, CDR2 LQKENI, per germline. This CDR3 comprises 18 residues. The CDR3 nucleotides read TGTGCCAGCTCCCCTAGAACTAGCGGGGGAAGCTCCTACAATGAGCAGTTCTTC. This gives the protein CASSPRTSGGSSYNEQFF. The full variable domain, with the rest looked up from reference TRBV18 and TRBJ2-1, is NAGVMQNPRHLVRRRGQEARLRCSPMKGHSHVYWYRQLPEEGLKFMVYLQKENIIDESGMPKERFSAEFPKEGPSILRIQQVVRGDSAAYFCASSPRTSGGSSYNEQFFGPGTRLTVL.

In DNA, the CDR3 is TGTGCCAGCAGTCCCCCGAGGGGGGAGCTGTTTTTT. Translating gives CASSPPRGELFF. The chain carries TRBV6-1 and TRBJ2-2; D is ambiguous. V was cut by 5 bases and J by 8 bases, with 9 bases left in between. Germline assignment: CDR1 MNHNS and CDR2 SASEGT. The CDR3 consists of 12 residues.

This chain links TRBV28 with TRBJ2-7, with 8 bases that match TRBD2. Trimming at V came to 6 bases and at J to 3 bases, leaving 4 bases not matched to a gene. CDR3 length: 13 amino acids. CDR1 is MDHEN and CDR2 is SYDVKM in the germline V gene. The CDR3 nucleotides are TGTGCCAGCAGAGCGGGAGTGCTCTACGAGCAGTACTTC. It encodes CASRAGVLYEQYF.

The chain recombines TRBV11-2 with TRBJ1-2; D remains unclear. The germline gives CDR1 SGHAT, CDR2 FQNNGV. CDR3 length: 13 residues. The V end lost 4 bases, the J end lost 4 bases, and 10 bases lay between the germline ends. The CDR3 DNA is TGTGCCAGCAGCTCCAGGTCGGCCTATGGCTACACCTTC. Amino acid sequence: CASSSRSAYGYTF.

The V and J genes are TRBV18 and TRBJ1-5; D gene uncertain. V was pared by 6 bases and J by 0 bases, with 9 bases between. This CDR3 has 14 amino acids. CDR1 is KGHSH and CDR2 is LQKENI in the germline V gene. CDR3: CASSGGNSNQPQHF. The CDR3, as DNA: TGTGCCAGCTCTGGCGGAAATAGCAATCAGCCCCAGCATTTT.

A single count supports this clone. This chain uses TRBV5-1 with TRBJ2-3; D gene unclear. CDR1 is SGHRS, CDR2 YFSETQ, per germline. V lost 0 bases to trimming and J lost 2 bases, with 7 bases between them. This CDR3 is built from 14 residues. The CDR3 nucleotides read TGCGCCAGCAGCTTGGCGGGTATCACAGATACGCAGTATTTT. This translates into CASSLAGITDTQYF.

The chain carries TRBV29-1 and TRBJ2-7, with D unresolved. CDR3 length: 11 amino acids. Trimming removed 4 bases from V and 1 base from J, with 5 bases in between. Germline CDR1 reads SQVTM; CDR2 reads ANQGSEA. The CDR3: CSVGESYEQYF. The CDR3 DNA sequence: TGCAGCGTTGGTGAGTCCTACGAGCAGTACTTC.